A single sample gave rise to the 2 T cell receptor beta chains below, sequenced in a study of OX40 agonist ivuxolimab in advanced cancers. Clones were sequenced by immunoSEQ multiplex PCR, and TCRdb holds only the in-frame ones, with some missing. The sample consists of some 67,000 clones, about four fifths of them appearing once. The sequencing used CD4+ or CD8+ T cells sorted from blood, collected in a trial of the OX40 agonist ivuxolimab. These TCRs come from an adult with an advanced solid tumor such as melanoma, head and neck, liver or kidney cancer.

J is TRBJ1-1 and V is TRBV30; no definite D call. V dropped 2 bases and J dropped 5 bases, with 15 bases sitting between them. The germline CDR1 and CDR2 sequences are GTSNPN and SVGIG (reference sequence). The CDR3 length is 14 residues. The CDR3 nucleotides are TGTGCCTGGAGTCCAAACCGGGAGAGGACTGAAGCTTTCTTT. Its translation: CAWSPNRERTEAFF.

The chain combines TRBV28 with TRBJ2-3, with TRBD2 matching over 7 bases. V shed 8 bases and J 4 bases; nucleotides not matched to a gene: 12. The length of the CDR3 is 15 residues. Germline V gene sequence: CDR1 MDHEN, CDR2 SYDVKM. CDR3 region: CASSETSRFPDTQYF. The CDR3 bases are TGTGCCAGCTCGGAGACTAGCCGGTTTCCAGATACGCAGTATTTT.